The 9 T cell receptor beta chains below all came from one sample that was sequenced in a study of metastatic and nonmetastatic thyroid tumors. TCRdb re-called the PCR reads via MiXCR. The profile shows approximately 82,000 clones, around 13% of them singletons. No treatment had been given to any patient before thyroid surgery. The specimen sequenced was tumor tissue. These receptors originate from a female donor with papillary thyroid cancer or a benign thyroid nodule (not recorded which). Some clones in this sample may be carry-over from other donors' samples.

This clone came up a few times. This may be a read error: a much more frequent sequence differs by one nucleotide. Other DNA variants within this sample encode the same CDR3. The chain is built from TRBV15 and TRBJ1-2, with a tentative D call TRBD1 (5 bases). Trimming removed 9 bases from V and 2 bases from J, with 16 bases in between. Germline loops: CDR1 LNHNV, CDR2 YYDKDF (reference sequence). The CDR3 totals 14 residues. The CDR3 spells CATSRLGPNYGYTF. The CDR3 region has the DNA TGTGCCACAAGCCGTTTGGGACCCAACTATGGCTACACCTTC.

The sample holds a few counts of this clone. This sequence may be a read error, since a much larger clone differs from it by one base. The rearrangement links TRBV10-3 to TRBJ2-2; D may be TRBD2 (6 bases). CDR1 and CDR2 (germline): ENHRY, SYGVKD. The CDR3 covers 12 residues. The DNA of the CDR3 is TGTACCATCGGACTAACCCCCGGGGAGCTGTTTTTT. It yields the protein CTIGLTPGELFF.

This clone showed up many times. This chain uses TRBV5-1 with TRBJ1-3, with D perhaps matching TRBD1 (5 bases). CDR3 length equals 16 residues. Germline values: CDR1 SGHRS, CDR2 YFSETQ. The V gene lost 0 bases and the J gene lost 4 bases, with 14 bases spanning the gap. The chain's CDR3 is CASSLGGRVGGNTIYF. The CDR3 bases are TGCGCCAGCAGCTTGGGAGGCAGGGTTGGAGGAAACACCATATATTTT.

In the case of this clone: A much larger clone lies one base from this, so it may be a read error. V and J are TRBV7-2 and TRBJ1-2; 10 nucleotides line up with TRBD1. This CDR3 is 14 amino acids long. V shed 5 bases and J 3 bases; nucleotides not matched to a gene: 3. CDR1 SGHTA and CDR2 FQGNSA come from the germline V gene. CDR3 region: CASSPGQGYYGYTF. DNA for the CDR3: TGTGCCAGCAGCCCGGGACAGGGGTACTATGGCTACACCTTC. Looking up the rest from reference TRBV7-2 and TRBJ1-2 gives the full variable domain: GAGVSQSPSNKVTEKGKDVELRCDPISGHTALYWYRQSLGQGLEFLIYFQGNSAPDKSGLPSDRFSAERTGGSVSTLTIQRTQQEDSAVYLCASSPGQGYYGYTFGSGTRLTVV.

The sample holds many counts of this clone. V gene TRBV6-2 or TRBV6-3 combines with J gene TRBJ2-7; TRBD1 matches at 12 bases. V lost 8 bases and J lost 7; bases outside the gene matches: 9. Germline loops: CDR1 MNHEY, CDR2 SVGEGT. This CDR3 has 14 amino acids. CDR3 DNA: TGTGCCAGCGCCGGGACAGGGGGCCATCGAGAGCAGTACTTC. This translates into CASAGTGGHREQYF.

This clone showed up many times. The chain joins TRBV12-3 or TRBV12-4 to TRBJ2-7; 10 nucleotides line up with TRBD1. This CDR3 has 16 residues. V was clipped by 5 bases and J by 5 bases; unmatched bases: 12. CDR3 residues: CASSGYGTGESDEQYF. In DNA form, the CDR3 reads TGTGCCAGCAGTGGGTATGGGACAGGGGAATCGGACGAGCAGTACTTC.

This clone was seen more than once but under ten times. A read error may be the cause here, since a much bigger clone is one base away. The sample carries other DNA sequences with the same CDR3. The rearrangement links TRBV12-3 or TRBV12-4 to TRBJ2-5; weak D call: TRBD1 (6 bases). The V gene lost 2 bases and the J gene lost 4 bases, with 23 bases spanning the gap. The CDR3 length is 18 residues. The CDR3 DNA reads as TGTGCCAGCAGTTTATTTCTCGGAGTGGGGGCCGATGGAGAGACCCAGTACTTC. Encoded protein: CASSLFLGVGADGETQYF.

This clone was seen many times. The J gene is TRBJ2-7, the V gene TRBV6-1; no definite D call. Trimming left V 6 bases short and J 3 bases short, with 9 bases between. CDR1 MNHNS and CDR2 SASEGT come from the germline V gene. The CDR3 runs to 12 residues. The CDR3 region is CASRSNIYEQYF. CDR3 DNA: TGTGCCAGCAGATCTAATATCTACGAGCAGTACTTC.

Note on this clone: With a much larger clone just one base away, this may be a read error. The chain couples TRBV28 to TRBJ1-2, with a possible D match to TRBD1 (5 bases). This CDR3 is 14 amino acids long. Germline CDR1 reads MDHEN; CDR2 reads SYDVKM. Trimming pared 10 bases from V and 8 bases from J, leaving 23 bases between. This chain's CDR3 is CAISPGQGMEGYTF. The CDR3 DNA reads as TGTGCCATCAGCCCTGGCCAGGGAATGGAGGGCTACACCTTC.